This T cell receptor beta chain was identified during a study of T-cell reconstitution after alpha-beta-depleted transplantation in children. This clonotype was recorded at least ten times. The TCRbeta library was prepared with unique molecular identifiers. From the PCR reads, TCRdb called clonotypes with MiXCR, one entry per CDR3 protein. The sample holds roughly 100,000 distinct CDR3 sequences, 6.5% to 8.5% seen once. Trimming at V came to 5 bases and at J to 5 bases, leaving 8 bases not matched to a gene. The CDR3 extends over 14 amino acids. The rearrangement links TRBV12-3 or TRBV12-4 to TRBJ1-2, with 7 nucleotides matching TRBD1. Source: PBMCs from the stem cell graft donor, taken from the stem cell graft. The TCR comes from a human donor who donated a stem cell graft to a child with congenital amegakaryocytic thrombocytopenia. The DNA of the CDR3 is TGTGCCAGCAGTACCGGGACAGAACTTTATGGCTACACCTTC. Translating it yields CASSTGTELYGYTF.